Following are 13 T cell receptor beta chains from one sample sequenced in a study of T cell repertoires in cytomegalovirus infection. From the reads, TCRdb called clonotypes with MiXCR, one entry per CDR3 protein. The sample consists of some 350,000 distinct CDR3 sequences, roughly 18% of them appearing once. The specimen sequenced was PBMCs. These receptors came from a human donor in good health (CMV status not recorded). Some clones in this sample may be carry-over from other donors' samples.

The J gene is TRBJ2-5, the V gene TRBV7-9, with 8 bases aligning to TRBD1. V was pared by 4 bases and J by 0 bases, with 7 bases of the junction left unmatched. From germline, CDR1 is SEHNR and CDR2 FQNEAQ (reference sequence). This CDR3 has 16 residues. The CDR3 here is CASSSQDRDYQETQYF. The CDR3 bases are TGTGCCAGCAGCTCCCAGGACAGGGACTACCAAGAGACCCAGTACTTC.

This clonotype was detected many times. The rearrangement links TRBV12-3 or TRBV12-4 to TRBJ1-5; TRBD1 matches 7 bases. V was clipped by 8 bases and J by 6 bases; unmatched bases: 13. CDR3 length: 15 residues. The CDR3 reads CASSQGGREGQPQHF. CDR3 coding DNA: TGTGCCAGCTCCCAAGGGGGCAGGGAGGGTCAGCCCCAGCATTTT.

This clonotype was seen ten or more times. The chain employs TRBV6-1 and TRBJ1-2, with 7 bases that match TRBD1. The junction had 9 bases not matched to a gene; V was cut back by 6 bases and J by 8 bases. There are 13 residues in the CDR3. CDR1 is MNHNS and CDR2 is SASEGT in the germline V gene. Written as DNA, the CDR3 is TGTGCCAGCAGCCTTGGGACAGTTGGAGGCTACACCTTC. Translated, it gives CASSLGTVGGYTF.

This chain joins TRBV7-9 and TRBJ1-3, with D perhaps TRBD1 (5 bases). The CDR3 contains 15 residues. The germline V gene encodes CDR1 SEHNR and CDR2 FQNEAQ (reference sequence). V was pared by 4 bases and J by 0 bases, with 10 bases between. The CDR3 spells CASSSGLYSGNTIYF. CDR3 nucleotide sequence: TGTGCCAGCAGCTCGGGACTGTACTCTGGAAACACCATATATTTT. Complete variable domain (other parts from reference TRBV7-9 and TRBJ1-3): DTGVSQNPRHKITKRGQNVTFRCDPISEHNRLYWYRQTLGQGPEFLTYFQNEAQLEKSRLLSDRFSAERPKGSFSTLEIQRTEQGDSAMYLCASSSGLYSGNTIYFGEGSWLTVV.

The V and J genes are TRBV27 and TRBJ1-2; D gene ambiguous. The CDR3 has 19 amino acids. The germline V gene has CDR1 MNHEY and CDR2 SMNVEV (reference sequence). Trimming left V 9 bases short and J 2 bases short, with 31 bases between. CDR3 sequence: CARARNGQNGGIPNYGYTF. The CDR3 bases are TGTGCCAGAGCCCGGAACGGTCAAAACGGAGGGATCCCGAACTATGGCTACACCTTC.

Comments on this clonotype: A much larger clone differs by one base, so this may be a read error. This chain uses TRBV7-2 with TRBJ2-1, with D perhaps TRBD2 (6 bases). Trimming removed 3 bases at V and 6 bases at J, with 15 bases between. From germline, CDR1 is SGHTA and CDR2 FQGNSA. The CDR3 loop spans 15 amino acids. This CDR3 reads CASSFAGKTFNEQFF. The CDR3 region has the DNA TGTGCCAGCAGCTTCGCGGGGAAAACTTTCAATGAGCAGTTCTTC.

This clonotype was recorded many times. The chain joins TRBV19 to TRBJ1-2, with D uncertain. CDR1 is LNHDA, CDR2 SQIVND, per germline (reference sequence). This CDR3 region has 14 residues. Trimming took off 6 bases at V and 4 bases at J, with 15 bases between the two ends. CDR3 DNA: TGTGCCAGTAGAACCAGCTACCGCAGCTATGGCTACACCTTC. Amino acid sequence: CASRTSYRSYGYTF.

The rearrangement uses TRBV2 and TRBJ1-1; D is uncertain. With 7 bases removed from V and 1 base from J, the gap between germline ends came to 10 bases. This CDR3 spans 13 amino acids. Germline V gene data show CDR1 as SNHLY and CDR2 as FYNNEI. The CDR3 bases are TGTGCCAGCACCCCCGAAGCGAACACTGAAGCTTTCTTT. Amino acid sequence: CASTPEANTEAFF.

J is TRBJ2-7 and V is TRBV5-6; D possibly corresponds to TRBD2 (6 bases). The germline CDR1 and CDR2 sequences are SGHDT and YYEEEE. With 7 bases removed from V and 2 bases from J, the gap between germline ends came to 22 bases. CDR3 length equals 16 residues. CDR3 amino acids: CASLPMGGGPTYEQYF. CDR3 DNA: TGTGCCAGCTTACCAATGGGGGGAGGACCTACCTACGAGCAGTACTTC.

A word on this clonotype: A much larger clone is a single base away; this may be a read error. J is TRBJ2-3 and V is TRBV7-2; the D call may be TRBD1 or TRBD2 (5 bases each). Germline values: CDR1 SGHTA, CDR2 FQGNSA. The length of the CDR3 is 14 residues. V was shortened by 5 bases and J by 5 bases, with 14 bases between the two germline ends. This CDR3 is CASSPGPNKDTQYF. The CDR3 DNA is TGTGCCAGCAGCCCGGGACCAAACAAAGATACGCAGTATTTT. The whole variable domain, filled in from reference TRBV7-2 and TRBJ2-3, reads GAGVSQSPSNKVTEKGKDVELRCDPISGHTALYWYRQSLGQGLEFLIYFQGNSAPDKSGLPSDRFSAERTGGSVSTLTIQRTQQEDSAVYLCASSPGPNKDTQYFGPGTRLTVL.

This clonotype was observed a handful of times. The chain uses TRBV15 and TRBJ2-2; 10 nucleotides line up with TRBD2. V was clipped by 4 bases and J by 6 bases; unmatched bases: 8. The CDR3 runs 16 residues. Per germline, CDR1 LNHNV and CDR2 YYDKDF (reference sequence). CDR3 amino acids: CATSTRSSGSPGELFF. The CDR3 DNA sequence: TGTGCCACCAGCACAAGATCTAGCGGGAGCCCCGGGGAGCTGTTTTTT.

V and J are TRBV7-9 and TRBJ1-1, with TRBD1 identical over 7 bases. J was trimmed by 5 bases and V by 3 bases; bases with no gene match: 6. The CDR3 covers 14 residues. CDR1 SEHNR and CDR2 FQNEAQ come from the germline V gene (reference sequence). Written as DNA, the CDR3 is TGTGCCAGCAGCTTCACGACAGGGCGGACTGAAGCTTTCTTT. Translated, it gives CASSFTTGRTEAFF.

This clonotype turned up a few times. The chain is built from TRBV6-2 or TRBV6-3 and TRBJ2-7; possibly TRBD2 for D (6 bases). Trimming took 1 base from V and 6 from J, leaving 7 bases between them. This CDR3 is built from 12 residues. Germline-derived CDR1 and CDR2 are MNHEY and SVGEGT. For the CDR3, the DNA is TGTGCCAGCAGTTACTACGGGGGCGAGCAGTACTTC. This encodes CASSYYGGEQYF.